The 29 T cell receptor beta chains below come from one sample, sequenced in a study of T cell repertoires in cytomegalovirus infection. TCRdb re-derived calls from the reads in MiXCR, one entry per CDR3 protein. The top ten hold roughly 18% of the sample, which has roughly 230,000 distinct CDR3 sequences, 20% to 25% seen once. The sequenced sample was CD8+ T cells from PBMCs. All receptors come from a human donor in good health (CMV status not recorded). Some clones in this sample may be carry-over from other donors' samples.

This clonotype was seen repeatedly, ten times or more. The CDR3 loop is CASSQILANYGYTF. The CDR3 DNA is TGTGCCAGCAGCCAAATTTTAGCTAACTATGGCTACACCTTC. The rearrangement links TRBV28 to TRBJ1-2, with D uncertain. Trimming shortened V by 6 bases and J by 0 bases, and 11 bases separated the two germline ends. This CDR3 is built from 14 residues. Looked up from germline, CDR1 is MDHEN and CDR2 is SYDVKM.

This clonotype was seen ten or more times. The DNA of the CDR3 is TGTGCCAGCAGCTTAGGCCCCTACTCTGAGCAGTTCTTC. Its protein product is CASSLGPYSEQFF. The rearrangement uses TRBV7-2 and TRBJ2-1; D not resolved. Trimming removed 1 base at V and 9 bases at J, with 10 bases between. The germline gives CDR1 SGHTA, CDR2 FQGNSA. The CDR3 contains 13 residues.

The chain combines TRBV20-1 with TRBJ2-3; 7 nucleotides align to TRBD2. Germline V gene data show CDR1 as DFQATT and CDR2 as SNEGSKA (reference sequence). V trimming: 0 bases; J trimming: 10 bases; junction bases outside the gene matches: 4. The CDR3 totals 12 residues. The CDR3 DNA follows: TGCAGTGCTAGAGATGGGGGGGTAGCGCAGTATTTT. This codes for CSARDGGVAQYF.

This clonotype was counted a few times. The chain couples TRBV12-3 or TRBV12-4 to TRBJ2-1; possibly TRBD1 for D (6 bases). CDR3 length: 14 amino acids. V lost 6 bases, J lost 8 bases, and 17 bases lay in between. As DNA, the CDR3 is TGTGCCAGCAGCCGGGACAATTTAATAGATGAGCAGTTCTTC. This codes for CASSRDNLIDEQFF.

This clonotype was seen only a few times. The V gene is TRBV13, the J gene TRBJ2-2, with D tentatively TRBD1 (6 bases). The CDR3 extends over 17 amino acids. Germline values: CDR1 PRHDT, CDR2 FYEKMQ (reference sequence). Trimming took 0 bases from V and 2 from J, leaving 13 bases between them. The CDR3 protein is CASSLGLLQGNTGELFF. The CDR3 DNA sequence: TGTGCCAGCAGCTTAGGCCTTTTACAGGGCAACACCGGGGAGCTGTTTTTT.

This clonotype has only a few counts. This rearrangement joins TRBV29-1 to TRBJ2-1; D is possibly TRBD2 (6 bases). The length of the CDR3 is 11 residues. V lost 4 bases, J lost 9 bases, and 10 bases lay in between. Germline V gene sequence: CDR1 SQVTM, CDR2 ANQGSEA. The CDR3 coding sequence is TGCAGCGTTGTTGAGGAGGGTGAGCAGTTCTTC. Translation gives CSVVEEGEQFF.

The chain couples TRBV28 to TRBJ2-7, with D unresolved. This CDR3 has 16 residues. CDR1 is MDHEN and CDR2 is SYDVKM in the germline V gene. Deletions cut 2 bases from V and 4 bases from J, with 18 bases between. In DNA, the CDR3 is TGTGCCAGCAGTTTAAGCCCCACCTCGGCCTCATACGAGCAGTACTTC. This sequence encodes CASSLSPTSASYEQYF.

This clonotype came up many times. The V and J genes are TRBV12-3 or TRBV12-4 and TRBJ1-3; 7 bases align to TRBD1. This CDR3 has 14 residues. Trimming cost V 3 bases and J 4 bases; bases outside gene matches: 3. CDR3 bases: TGTGCCAGCAGTTTCGTAGGGGGCGGAAACACCATATATTTT. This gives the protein CASSFVGGGNTIYF.

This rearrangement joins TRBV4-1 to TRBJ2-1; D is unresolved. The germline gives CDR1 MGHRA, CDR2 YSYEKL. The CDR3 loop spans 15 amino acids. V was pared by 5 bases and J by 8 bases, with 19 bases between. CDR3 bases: TGCGCCAGCAGCTTTCGGGCAGGCCAAATCCATGAGCAGTTCTTC. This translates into CASSFRAGQIHEQFF.

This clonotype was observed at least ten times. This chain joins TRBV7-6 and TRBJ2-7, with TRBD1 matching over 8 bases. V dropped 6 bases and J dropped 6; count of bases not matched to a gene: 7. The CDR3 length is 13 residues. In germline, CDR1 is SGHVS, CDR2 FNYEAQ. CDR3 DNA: TGTGCCAGCAGTTGGGACAGGATGGGCGAGCAGTACTTC. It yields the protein CASSWDRMGEQYF.

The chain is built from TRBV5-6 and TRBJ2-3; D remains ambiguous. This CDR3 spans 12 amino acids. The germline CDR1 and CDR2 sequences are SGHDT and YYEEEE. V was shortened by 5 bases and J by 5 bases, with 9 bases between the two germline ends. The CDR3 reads CASRGLEDTQYF. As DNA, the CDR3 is TGTGCCAGCAGGGGGTTGGAAGATACGCAGTATTTT.

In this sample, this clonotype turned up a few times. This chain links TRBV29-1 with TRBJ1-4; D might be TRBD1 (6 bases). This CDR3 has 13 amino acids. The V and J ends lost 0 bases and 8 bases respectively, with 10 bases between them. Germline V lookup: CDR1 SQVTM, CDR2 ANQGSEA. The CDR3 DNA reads TGCAGCGTTGAAGATCAGGGGTTCGAAAAACTGTTTTTT. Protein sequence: CSVEDQGFEKLFF.

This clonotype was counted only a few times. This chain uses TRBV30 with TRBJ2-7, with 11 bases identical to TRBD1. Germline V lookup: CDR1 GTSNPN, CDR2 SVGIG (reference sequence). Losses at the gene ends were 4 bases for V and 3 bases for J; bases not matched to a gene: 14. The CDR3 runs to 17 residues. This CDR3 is CAWIHGTGTGGGYEQYF. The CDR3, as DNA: TGTGCCTGGATCCACGGTACCGGGACAGGGGGAGGCTACGAGCAGTACTTC.

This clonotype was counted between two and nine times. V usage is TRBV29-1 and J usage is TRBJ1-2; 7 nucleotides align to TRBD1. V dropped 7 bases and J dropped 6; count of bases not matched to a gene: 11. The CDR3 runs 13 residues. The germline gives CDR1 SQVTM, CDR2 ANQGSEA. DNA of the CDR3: TGCAGCGCATACTTTGGAGGGGGCAATGGCTACACCTTC. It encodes CSAYFGGGNGYTF.

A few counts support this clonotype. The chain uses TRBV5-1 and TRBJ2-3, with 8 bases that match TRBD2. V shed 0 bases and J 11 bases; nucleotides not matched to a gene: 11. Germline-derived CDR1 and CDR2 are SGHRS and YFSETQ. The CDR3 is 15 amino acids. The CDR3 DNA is TGCGCCAGCAGCTTGGATAGCGGGGCCCCCGGGGGGCAGTATTTT. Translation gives CASSLDSGAPGGQYF.

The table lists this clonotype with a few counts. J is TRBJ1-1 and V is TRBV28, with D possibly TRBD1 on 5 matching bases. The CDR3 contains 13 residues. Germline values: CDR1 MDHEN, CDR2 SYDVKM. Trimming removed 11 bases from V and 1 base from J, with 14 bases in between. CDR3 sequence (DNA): TGTGCCGGGGGGGGAAACACGAACACTGAAGCTTTCTTT. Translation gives CAGGGNTNTEAFF.

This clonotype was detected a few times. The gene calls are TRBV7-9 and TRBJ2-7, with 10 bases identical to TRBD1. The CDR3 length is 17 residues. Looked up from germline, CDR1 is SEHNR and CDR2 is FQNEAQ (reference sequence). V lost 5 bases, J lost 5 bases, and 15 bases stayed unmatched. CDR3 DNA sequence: TGTGCCAGCAGCCCGAGCACCGGACAGGGGGGGGTCCACGAGCAGTACTTC. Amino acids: CASSPSTGQGGVHEQYF.

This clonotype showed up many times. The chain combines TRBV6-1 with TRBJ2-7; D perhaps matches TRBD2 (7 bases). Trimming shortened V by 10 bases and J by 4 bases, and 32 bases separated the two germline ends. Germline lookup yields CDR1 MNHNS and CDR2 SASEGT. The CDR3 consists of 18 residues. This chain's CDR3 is CATYSLKPSGEGQYEQYF. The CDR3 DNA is TGTGCCACCTATTCATTAAAGCCCTCAGGGGAGGGCCAATACGAGCAGTACTTC.

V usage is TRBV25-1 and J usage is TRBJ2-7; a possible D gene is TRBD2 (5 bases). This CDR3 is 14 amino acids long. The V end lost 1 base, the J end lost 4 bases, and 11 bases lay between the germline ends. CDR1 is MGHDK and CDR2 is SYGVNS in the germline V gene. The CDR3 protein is CASSEWLRGYEQYF. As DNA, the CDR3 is TGTGCCAGCAGTGAATGGTTACGGGGATACGAGCAGTACTTC.

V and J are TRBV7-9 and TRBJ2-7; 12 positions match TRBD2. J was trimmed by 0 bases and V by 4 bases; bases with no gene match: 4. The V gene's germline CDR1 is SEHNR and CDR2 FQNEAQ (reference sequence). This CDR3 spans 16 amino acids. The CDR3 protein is CASSSSSGGDSYEQYF. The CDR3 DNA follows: TGTGCCAGCAGCTCCTCTAGCGGGGGGGACTCCTACGAGCAGTACTTC.

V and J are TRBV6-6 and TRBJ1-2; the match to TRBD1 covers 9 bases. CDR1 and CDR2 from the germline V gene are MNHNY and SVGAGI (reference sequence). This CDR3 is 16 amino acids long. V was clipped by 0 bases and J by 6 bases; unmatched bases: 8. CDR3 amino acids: CASSYSIRDRDDGYTF. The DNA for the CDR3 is TGTGCCAGCAGTTACTCTATTAGGGACAGGGACGATGGCTACACCTTC.

CDR3 in amino acids: CSAAPSGGSYEQYF. The CDR3 DNA reads TGCAGTGCGGCTCCTAGCGGGGGGTCTTACGAGCAGTACTTC. The chain employs TRBV20-1 and TRBJ2-7; TRBD2 agrees at 11 bases. With 6 bases clipped from V and 4 bases from J, the junction kept 8 bases outside the gene matches. This CDR3 spans 14 amino acids. The germline V gene has CDR1 DFQATT and CDR2 SNEGSKA (reference sequence).

CDR3 in amino acids: CSASGDRIYGYTF. Here the CDR3 DNA reads TGCAGTGCTAGTGGAGACAGGATCTATGGCTACACCTTC. The rearrangement links TRBV20-1 to TRBJ1-2; D is perhaps TRBD1 (6 bases). V was cut by 3 bases and J by 4 bases, with 12 bases left in between. The CDR3 runs to 13 residues. Germline V CDR1 and CDR2: DFQATT, SNEGSKA (reference sequence).

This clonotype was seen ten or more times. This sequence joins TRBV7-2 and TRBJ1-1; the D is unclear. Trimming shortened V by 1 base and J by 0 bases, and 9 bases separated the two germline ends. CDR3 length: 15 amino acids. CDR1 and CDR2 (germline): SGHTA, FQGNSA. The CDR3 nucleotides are TGTGCCAGCAGCTTAGACGCACGGATGAACACTGAAGCTTTCTTT. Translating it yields CASSLDARMNTEAFF.

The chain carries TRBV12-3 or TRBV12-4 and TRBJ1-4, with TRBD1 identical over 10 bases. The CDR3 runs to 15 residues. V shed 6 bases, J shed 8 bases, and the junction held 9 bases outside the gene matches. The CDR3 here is CASSYVTGGEEKLFF. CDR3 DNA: TGTGCCAGCAGCTACGTGACAGGGGGCGAAGAAAAACTGTTTTTT.

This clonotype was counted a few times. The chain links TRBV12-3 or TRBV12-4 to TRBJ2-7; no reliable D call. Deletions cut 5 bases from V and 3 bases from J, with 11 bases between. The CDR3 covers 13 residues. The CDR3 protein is CASSADDFYEQYF. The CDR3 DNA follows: TGTGCCAGCAGTGCGGACGATTTCTACGAGCAGTACTTC.

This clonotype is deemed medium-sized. The CDR3 protein is CASSLALTGGRAEAFF. DNA of the CDR3: TGTGCCAGCAGCTTAGCGCTAACAGGGGGAAGGGCTGAAGCTTTCTTT. The chain links TRBV7-8 to TRBJ1-1, with TRBD1 matching over 8 bases. Germline loops: CDR1 SGHVS, CDR2 FQNEAQ. V gave up 0 bases and J gave up 6 bases; unmatched junction bases: 9. This CDR3 region has 16 residues. Full variable domain (outside the CDR3, taken from reference TRBV7-8 and TRBJ1-1): GAGVSQSPRYKVAKRGQDVALRCDPISGHVSLFWYQQALGQGPEFLTYFQNEAQLDKSGLPSDRFFAERPEGSVSTLKIQRTQQEDSAVYLCASSLALTGGRAEAFFGQGTRLTVV.

This chain's CDR3 is CASSSTGGPSAETQYF. CDR3 nucleotides: TGTGCCAGCAGCTCAACGGGGGGGCCGTCGGCGGAGACCCAGTACTTC. This chain links TRBV13 with TRBJ2-5, with 8 bases lining up with TRBD2. Germline V CDR1 and CDR2: PRHDT, FYEKMQ (reference sequence). After removal of 4 bases from V and 5 bases from J, the junction contained 12 bases not matched to a gene. CDR3 size: 16 residues.

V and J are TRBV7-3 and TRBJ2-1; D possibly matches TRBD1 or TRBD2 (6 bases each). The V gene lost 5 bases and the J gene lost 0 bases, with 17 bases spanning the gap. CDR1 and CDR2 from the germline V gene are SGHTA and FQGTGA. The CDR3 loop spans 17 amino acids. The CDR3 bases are TGTGCCAGCAGCCGATCGGTGGGGGGCGGCTCCTACAATGAGCAGTTCTTC. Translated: CASSRSVGGGSYNEQFF.